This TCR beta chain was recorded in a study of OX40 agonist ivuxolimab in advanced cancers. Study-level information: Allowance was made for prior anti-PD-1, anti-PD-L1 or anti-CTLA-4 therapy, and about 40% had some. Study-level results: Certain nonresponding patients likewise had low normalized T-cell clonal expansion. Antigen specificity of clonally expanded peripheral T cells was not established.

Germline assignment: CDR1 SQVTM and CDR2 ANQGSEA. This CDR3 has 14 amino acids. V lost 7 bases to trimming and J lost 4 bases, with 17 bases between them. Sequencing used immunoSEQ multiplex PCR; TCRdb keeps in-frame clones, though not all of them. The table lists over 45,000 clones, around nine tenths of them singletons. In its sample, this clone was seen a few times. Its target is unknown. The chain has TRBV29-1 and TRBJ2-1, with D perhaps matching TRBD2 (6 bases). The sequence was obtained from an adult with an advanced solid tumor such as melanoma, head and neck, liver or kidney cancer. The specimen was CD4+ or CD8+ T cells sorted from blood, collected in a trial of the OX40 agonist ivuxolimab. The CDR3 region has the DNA TGCAGCGCCCACTCGCGGGGTTCTTACAATGAGCAGTTCTTC. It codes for CSAHSRGSYNEQFF.